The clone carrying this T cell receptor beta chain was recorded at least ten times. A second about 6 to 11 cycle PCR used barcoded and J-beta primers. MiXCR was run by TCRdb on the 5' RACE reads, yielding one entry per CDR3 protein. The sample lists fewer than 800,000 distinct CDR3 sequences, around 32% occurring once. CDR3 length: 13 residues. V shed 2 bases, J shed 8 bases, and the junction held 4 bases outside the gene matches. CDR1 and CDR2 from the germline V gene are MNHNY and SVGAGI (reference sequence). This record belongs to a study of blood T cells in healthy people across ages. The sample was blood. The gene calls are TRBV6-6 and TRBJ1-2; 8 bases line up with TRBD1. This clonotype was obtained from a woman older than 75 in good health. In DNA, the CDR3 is TGTGCCAGCAGTTACCGGACAGGGCCGGGCTACACCTTC. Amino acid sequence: CASSYRTGPGYTF.